This T cell receptor (beta chain) was profiled in a study of CD8 T cells in Susac syndrome. The CDR3 has 14 residues. Germline V gene sequence: CDR1 MNHEY, CDR2 SVGAGI. V was pared by 3 bases and J by 2 bases, with 11 bases between. RNA, at roughly 0.45 to 1 ug, was reverse transcribed with random hexamers. TCRdb reprocessed the immunoSEQ multiplex PCR reads with MiXCR, giving one entry per CDR3 protein. The sample has under 200,000 distinct CDR3 sequences, over 85% seen once. Sequenced input: CD4+ T cells from PBMCs. V is TRBV6-5 and J is TRBJ2-7; the D gene is possibly TRBD1 (6 bases). The receptor's source is a human donor in good health. For the CDR3, the DNA is TGTGCCAGCAGTTATGGCAGGGGCCCCTACGAGCAGTACTTC. As protein: CASSYGRGPYEQYF.